The T cell receptor beta chain described here comes from a study of OX40 agonist ivuxolimab in advanced cancers. In terms of the full investigation: Ivuxolimab was a fully human IgG2 agonistic monoclonal antibody targeting the costimulatory receptor OX40 (CD134). The point of sequencing TCRbeta in the periphery was to test whether ivuxolimab changed TCR sequence diversity and drove clonal T-cell expansion. Intravenous ivuxolimab was administered to patients every 2 weeks at six dose levels: 0.01, 0.1, 0.3, 1.5, 3 and 10 mg/kg. Among the roughly 54 dose-escalation patients, some 20 had hepatocellular carcinoma, 15 or so melanoma, 9 renal cell carcinoma and 9 head and neck cancer. Patients were allowed to have had prior anti-PD-1, anti-PD-L1 or anti-CTLA-4 therapy, and less than 45% of the dose-escalation patients had previously received checkpoint inhibitors. The monotherapy dose-escalation portion (N ≈ 57 patients) of the phase I ivuxolimab trial is reported in the paper. In the dose-escalation cohort, 82.7% of patients were male, and the mean age was about 55 years, with a range of roughly 20 to 85. Partial responses were achieved by three dose-escalation patients, of whom one had hepatocellular carcinoma and two had cutaneous melanoma. General study outcomes and caveats: At doses of 0.1 to 3.0 mg/kg, clonal expansion of both CD4+ and CD8+ blood T cells was observed from baseline to week 6. The antigen specificity of the clonally expanded peripheral T cells was not determined. After ivuxolimab, CD8+ T cells had more expanded clones than CD4+ T cells on average. Low levels of normalized T-cell clonal expansion were also shown by some nonresponding patients. In partial responders in the 0.1-3.0 mg/kg groups, normalized peripheral clonal expansion was found to be among the lowest, especially among CD8+ T cells.

As encoded in the germline V gene (reference sequence), CDR1 is SEHNR while CDR2 is FQNEAQ. The CDR3 sequence holds 16 residues, the cysteine and phenylalanine included. Of the read, only the CDR3 DNA is kept; its 48 bases are in frame from base 1. Clipping removes 5 bases from V and 1 base from J, with 8 as the unmatched junction base count. Notes on this clone: This clone's antigen is unknown. The record has no base qualities; no much larger clone is one base away.

Genomic DNA was extracted from sorted cells for sequencing of the TCRbeta CDR3 region. The immunoSEQ Assay was used for sequencing of TCRbeta CDR3 regions. This is the immuneACCESS table as TCRdb keeps it, with only in-frame sequences that have V and J called. A part of the clones is gone; compared with another copy, unresolved V genes explain less than half, and the rest is unexplained. The sample records about 76,000 clones, approximately 91% of which are singletons. 13% of the sample comes from the top ten. Patients with a history of autoimmune disease or receiving systemic immunosuppression were excluded from the trial. Peripheral blood for TCR sequencing was collected from all dose cohorts at baseline, on cycle 4 day 1, and on cycle 7 day 1. The samples were taken from a phase I, first-in-human, multicenter, open-label dose-escalation trial of ivuxolimab. Adults with locally advanced or metastatic melanoma, renal cell, hepatocellular, or head and neck squamous cell carcinoma were enrolled in the trial. Before TCR sequencing, CD4+ and CD8+ T cells were separately sorted from peripheral blood.

The sample was CD4+ or CD8+ T cells sorted from blood, taken in a trial of the OX40 agonist ivuxolimab. The chain uses TRBV7-9 and TRBJ2-3; TRBD2 lines up with 8 middle nucleotides. The sequence was collected from an adult with an advanced solid tumor such as melanoma, head and neck, liver or kidney cancer. The CDR3 amino acid sequence is: CASSLYGLAGTDTQYF. The DNA sequence is TGTGCCAGCAGCCTCTATGGACTAGCTGGCACAGATACGCAGTATTTT.